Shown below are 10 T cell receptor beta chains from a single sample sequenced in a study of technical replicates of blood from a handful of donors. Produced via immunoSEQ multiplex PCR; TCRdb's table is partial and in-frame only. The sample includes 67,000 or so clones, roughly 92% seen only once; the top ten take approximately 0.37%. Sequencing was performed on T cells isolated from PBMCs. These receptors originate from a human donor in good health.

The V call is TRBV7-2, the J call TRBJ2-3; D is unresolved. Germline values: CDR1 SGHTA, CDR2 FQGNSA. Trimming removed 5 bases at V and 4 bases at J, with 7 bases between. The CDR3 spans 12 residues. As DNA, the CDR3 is TGTGCCAGCAGCGCGTCGGCAGATACGCAGTATTTT. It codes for CASSASADTQYF.

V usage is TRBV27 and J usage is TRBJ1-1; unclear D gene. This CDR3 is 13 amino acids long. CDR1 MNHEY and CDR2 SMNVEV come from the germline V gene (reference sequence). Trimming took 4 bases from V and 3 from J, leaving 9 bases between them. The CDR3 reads CASSYGGHTEAFF. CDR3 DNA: TGTGCCAGCAGTTACGGCGGGCACACTGAAGCTTTCTTT.

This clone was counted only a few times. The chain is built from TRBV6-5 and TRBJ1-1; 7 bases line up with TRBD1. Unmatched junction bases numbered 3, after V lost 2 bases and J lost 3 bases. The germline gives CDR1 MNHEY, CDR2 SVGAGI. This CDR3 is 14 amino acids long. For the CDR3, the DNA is TGTGCCAGCAGTTACCCTACAGGGGACACTGAAGCTTTCTTT. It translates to CASSYPTGDTEAFF.

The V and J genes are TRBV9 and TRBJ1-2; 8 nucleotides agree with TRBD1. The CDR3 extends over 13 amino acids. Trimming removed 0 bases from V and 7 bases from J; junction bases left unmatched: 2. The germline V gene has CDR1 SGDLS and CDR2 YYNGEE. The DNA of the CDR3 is TGTGCCAGCAGCGTAGGTCAGGGGGCTGGCTACACCTTC. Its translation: CASSVGQGAGYTF.

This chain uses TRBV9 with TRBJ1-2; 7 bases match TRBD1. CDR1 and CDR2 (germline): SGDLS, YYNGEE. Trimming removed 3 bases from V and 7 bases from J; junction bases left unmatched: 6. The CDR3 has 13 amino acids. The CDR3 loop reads CASSGQGSGGYTF. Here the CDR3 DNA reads TGTGCCAGCAGCGGACAGGGAAGTGGTGGCTACACCTTC. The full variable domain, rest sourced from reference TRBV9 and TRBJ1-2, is DSGVTQTPKHLITATGQRVTLRCSPRSGDLSVYWYQQSLDQGLQFLIQYYNGEERAKGNILERFSAQQFPDLHSELNLSSLELGDSALYFCASSGQGSGGYTFGSGTRLTVV.

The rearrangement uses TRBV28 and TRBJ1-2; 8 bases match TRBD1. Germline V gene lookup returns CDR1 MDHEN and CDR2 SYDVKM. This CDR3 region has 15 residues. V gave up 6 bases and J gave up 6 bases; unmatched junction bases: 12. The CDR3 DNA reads TGTGCCAGCAGGCGACGACAGGGGAAGGGGCATGGCTACACCTTC. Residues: CASRRRQGKGHGYTF.

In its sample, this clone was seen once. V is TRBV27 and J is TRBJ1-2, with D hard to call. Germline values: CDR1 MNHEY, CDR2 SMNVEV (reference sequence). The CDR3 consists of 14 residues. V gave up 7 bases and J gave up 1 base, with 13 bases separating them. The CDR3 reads CASKAGLNNYGYTF. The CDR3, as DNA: TGTGCCAGCAAGGCAGGACTTAATAACTATGGCTACACCTTC.

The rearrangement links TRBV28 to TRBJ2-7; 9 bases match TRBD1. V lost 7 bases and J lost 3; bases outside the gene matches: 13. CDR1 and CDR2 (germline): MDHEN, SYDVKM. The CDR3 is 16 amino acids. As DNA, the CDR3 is TGTGCCAGCACCCCCCCTCCGGGACAGGGATTCTACGAGCAGTACTTC. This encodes CASTPPPGQGFYEQYF.

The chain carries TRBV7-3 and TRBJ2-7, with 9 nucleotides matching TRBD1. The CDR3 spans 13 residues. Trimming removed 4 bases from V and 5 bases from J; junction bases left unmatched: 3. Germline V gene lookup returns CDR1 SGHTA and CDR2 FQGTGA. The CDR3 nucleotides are TGTGCCAGCAGCTCGGGACAGGGTAACGAGCAGTACTTC. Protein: CASSSGQGNEQYF. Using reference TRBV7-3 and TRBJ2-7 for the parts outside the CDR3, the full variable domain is GAGVSQTPSNKVTEKGKYVELRCDPISGHTALYWYRQSLGQGPEFLIYFQGTGAADDSGLPNDRFFAVRPEGSVSTLKIQRTERGDSAVYLCASSSGQGNEQYFGPGTRLTVT.

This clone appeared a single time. CDR3 nucleotide sequence: TGTGCCAGCTCACCATACGTTTTACCCGAGGGAGGGGAGCTGTTTTTT. As protein: CASSPYVLPEGGELFF. The V and J genes are TRBV18 and TRBJ2-2, with D possibly being TRBD2 (5 bases). Germline V lookup: CDR1 KGHSH, CDR2 LQKENI. Trimming left V 2 bases short and J 8 bases short, with 18 bases between. The CDR3 is made up of 16 amino acids.